This is a list of T cell receptor beta chains from one sample in a study of CD8 T cells in Susac syndrome. TCRdb processed the immunoSEQ multiplex PCR reads anew with MiXCR; each CDR3 protein has one entry. The sample consists of roughly 100,000 distinct CDR3 sequences, less than 95% of them appearing once. Sample: CD8+ T cells from PBMCs. All receptors derive from a human donor with Susac syndrome. Each CDR3 is given with its conserved first and last residue. D genes are given only for firm matches. Expanded clones get a size class; other rows say once, few or many, or leave the size out.

abundance	v_gene	d_gene	j_gene	CDR3nt	CDR3aa
once	TRBV7-9	NA	TRBJ1-1	TGTGCCAGCAGCTTAGTGAAGGGAGGCACTGAAGCTTTCTTT	CASSLVKGGTEAFF
NA	TRBV7-2	TRBD1	TRBJ2-7	TGTGCCAGCAGCTTAGGGACAGGGAATAACGAGCAGTACTTC	CASSLGTGNNEQYF
NA	TRBV12-3/TRBV12-4	TRBD2	TRBJ2-1	TGTGCCAGCACCCTGGGGACTAAAAACCAGTTCTTC	CASTLGTKNQFF
NA	TRBV7-2	TRBD1	TRBJ1-1	TGTGCCAGCAGCGTTGGGACAGGGGGCGCGGGTACTGAAGCTTTCTTT	CASSVGTGGAGTEAFF
NA	TRBV12-3/TRBV12-4	NA	TRBJ2-2	TGTGCCAGCAGTACTTCAGGGGGGGCCGGGGAGCTGTTTTTT	CASSTSGGAGELFF
once	TRBV20-1	NA	TRBJ1-2	TGCAGTGCTAGAGCCGAACCGACTATTTACTATGGCTACACCTTC	CSARAEPTIYYGYTF
NA	TRBV9	TRBD1	TRBJ2-1	TGTGCCAGCAGCTACGGACAGGGTCGTGGGAATGAGCAGTTCTTC	CASSYGQGRGNEQFF
NA	TRBV11-2	NA	TRBJ2-3	TGTGCCAGCAGCTTAGATCTGACGGGGGGCACAGATACGCAGTATTTT	CASSLDLTGGTDTQYF
NA	TRBV12-3/TRBV12-4	NA	TRBJ1-5	TGTGCCCTCAGTCCCGCGGCGGGAGTCAATCAGCCCCAGCATTTT	CALSPAAGVNQPQHF
NA	TRBV19	TRBD1	TRBJ1-5	TGTGCCAGCAGGACAGGGGGAAAGCCCCAGCATTTT	CASRTGGKPQHF
NA	TRBV19	TRBD2	TRBJ2-5	TGTGCCAGTAGTATACTAGCGGAAGAGACCCAGTACTTC	CASSILAEETQYF
NA	TRBV9	NA	TRBJ2-1	TGTGCCAGCAGCGGGACTCGGACGGAAAATGAGCAGTTCTTC	CASSGTRTENEQFF
NA	TRBV19	TRBD1	TRBJ1-1	TGTGCCAGTAGTATTCGGAGACAGGGGATCATGAACACTGAAGCTTTCTTT	CASSIRRQGIMNTEAFF
NA	TRBV2	NA	TRBJ2-3	TGTGCCAGCGGGGGGGGCCCGAGCACAGATACGCAGTATTTT	CASGGGPSTDTQYF
NA	TRBV4-3	NA	TRBJ2-7	TGCGCCAGCAGCCAAGACGGCGGGGGCGCCTACGAGCAGTACTTC	CASSQDGGGAYEQYF
NA	TRBV20-1	NA	TRBJ1-5	TGCAGTGCTTCCGAGAGAGGCGGTCCCGGCCCCAATGGGCCCCAGCATTTT	CSASERGGPGPNGPQHF
NA	TRBV11-2	TRBD1	TRBJ2-3	TGTGCCAGCAGCCCACGACAGGGCCCCACAGATACGCAGTATTTT	CASSPRQGPTDTQYF
NA	TRBV7-9	TRBD2	TRBJ2-6	TGTGCCAGCACCCAAAGCGGGGCTGGGGCCAACGTCCTGACTTTC	CASTQSGAGANVLTF
NA	TRBV12-3/TRBV12-4	NA	TRBJ1-2	TGTGCCAGCAGTTTACCCCGACAGAGTACCCTCGGAGGCTACACCTTC	CASSLPRQSTLGGYTF
NA	TRBV2	NA	TRBJ2-7	TGTGCCAGCAGTGAGTTCCGGGAGTCCTACGAGCAGTACTTC	CASSEFRESYEQYF
NA	TRBV11-2	NA	TRBJ1-1	TGTGCCAGCAGCTTAGTAGGGGCCGAAGCTTTCTTT	CASSLVGAEAFF
NA	TRBV20-1	NA	TRBJ2-5	TGCAGTGCGTCTCCGGTATGGGAGGAAGAGACCCAGTACTTC	CSASPVWEEETQYF
NA	TRBV9	NA	TRBJ1-4	TGTGCCAGCAGCGGGGCGGGTGCAACTAATGAAAAACTGTTTTTT	CASSGAGATNEKLFF
NA	TRBV20-1	NA	TRBJ2-1	TGCAGTGCTAAACTGGTCAATGAGCAGTTCTTC	CSAKLVNEQFF
NA	TRBV6-2/TRBV6-3	NA	TRBJ1-5	TGTGCCAGCAGTTACGGGGACATAACTCAGCCCCAGCATTTT	CASSYGDITQPQHF
NA	TRBV5-1	TRBD2	TRBJ2-1	TGCGCCAGCAGCGGATATGGCGGGGGGGCCTGGGATGAGCAGTTCTTC	CASSGYGGGAWDEQFF